This entry is about one TCR beta chain. The antigen this receptor binds is unknown. No qualities accompany the bases; no much larger clone lies one base away. Collaborating institutions collected whole blood in K2EDTA tubes following their own protocols. For TCRbeta analysis, collaborators shipped samples as frozen whole blood, isolated PBMCs, or DNA extracted from either of those sample types. The immunoSEQ Assay, a bias-controlled multiplex PCR, was used to amplify TCRbeta CDR3 regions from genomic DNA. Concerning the study's data processing: Within the assay, amplification of reference gene primers was used to estimate how many nucleated cells each sample contained. To quantify the absolute abundance of each unique TCRbeta CDR3 rearrangement, sequence reads were collapsed and filtered. For each sample, productive Simpson clonality was calculated as the square root of Simpson's diversity index over productive rearrangements. Drawn from immuneACCESS, this table holds only the in-frame rearrangements with V and J called that TCRdb kept. Clones are partly lost; checked studies trace under half to an unresolved V gene and leave the rest unexplained. V, J and clone size were drawn from that table, and D and trimming were deduced from the DNA. Here the sample has approximately 21,000 clones; approximately 86% occur a single time. The ten largest account for 18% of the sample.

V lost 8 bases and J lost 9 bases, and the count of bases not matched to a germline gene is 10. In the germline V gene, CDR1 corresponds to SNHLY and CDR2 to FYNNEI. The CDR3 goes from the cysteine to the phenylalanine over 13 residues. Just the 39-base CDR3 DNA is kept, in frame starting at base 1. This sample was taken from a study of blood T cell repertoires in COVID-19 (dated by TCRdb to 2018 to 2021). For context, the study as a whole: The collaborator samples originated in the United States, Italy and Spain and spanned the acute and convalescent phases of COVID-19. The prospective study material was composed of cDNA or gDNA derived from T cells, B-cell-depleted T cells, or PBMCs. Subjects who had been exposed to COVID-19, were actively infected with it, or had recovered from it provided the deeply sampled blood TCRbeta repertoires that made up the dataset. A freely available public database, intended as a resource for researchers studying the immune response to SARS-CoV-2, is where the repertoires were released. Samples were obtained from the ongoing ImmuneRACE study (first 160 participants) and from over 1,000 subjects provided by 6 global collaborators. Nearly every sample came with metadata listing a de-identified subject ID, COVID-19 status, age in years and sex. HLA class I and class II types, where available, came from metadata supplied by the sample provider rather than from assay-based typing.

Overall results and qualifications from the work: The quantity of clinical and demographic metadata differed by source and by participant and was supplied without curation.

The clonotype originates from a human donor with acute or convalescent COVID-19. The donor label of this sample is uncertain. The sequenced sample consisted of peripheral blood. The chain is encoded by TRBV2 joined to TRBJ1-5, with TRBD1 matching 7 junction bases. The nucleotide sequence is given as TGTGCCAGCTCCGATGGAGGGGGCTGGCCCCAGCATTTT. Its protein is CASSDGGGWPQHF.